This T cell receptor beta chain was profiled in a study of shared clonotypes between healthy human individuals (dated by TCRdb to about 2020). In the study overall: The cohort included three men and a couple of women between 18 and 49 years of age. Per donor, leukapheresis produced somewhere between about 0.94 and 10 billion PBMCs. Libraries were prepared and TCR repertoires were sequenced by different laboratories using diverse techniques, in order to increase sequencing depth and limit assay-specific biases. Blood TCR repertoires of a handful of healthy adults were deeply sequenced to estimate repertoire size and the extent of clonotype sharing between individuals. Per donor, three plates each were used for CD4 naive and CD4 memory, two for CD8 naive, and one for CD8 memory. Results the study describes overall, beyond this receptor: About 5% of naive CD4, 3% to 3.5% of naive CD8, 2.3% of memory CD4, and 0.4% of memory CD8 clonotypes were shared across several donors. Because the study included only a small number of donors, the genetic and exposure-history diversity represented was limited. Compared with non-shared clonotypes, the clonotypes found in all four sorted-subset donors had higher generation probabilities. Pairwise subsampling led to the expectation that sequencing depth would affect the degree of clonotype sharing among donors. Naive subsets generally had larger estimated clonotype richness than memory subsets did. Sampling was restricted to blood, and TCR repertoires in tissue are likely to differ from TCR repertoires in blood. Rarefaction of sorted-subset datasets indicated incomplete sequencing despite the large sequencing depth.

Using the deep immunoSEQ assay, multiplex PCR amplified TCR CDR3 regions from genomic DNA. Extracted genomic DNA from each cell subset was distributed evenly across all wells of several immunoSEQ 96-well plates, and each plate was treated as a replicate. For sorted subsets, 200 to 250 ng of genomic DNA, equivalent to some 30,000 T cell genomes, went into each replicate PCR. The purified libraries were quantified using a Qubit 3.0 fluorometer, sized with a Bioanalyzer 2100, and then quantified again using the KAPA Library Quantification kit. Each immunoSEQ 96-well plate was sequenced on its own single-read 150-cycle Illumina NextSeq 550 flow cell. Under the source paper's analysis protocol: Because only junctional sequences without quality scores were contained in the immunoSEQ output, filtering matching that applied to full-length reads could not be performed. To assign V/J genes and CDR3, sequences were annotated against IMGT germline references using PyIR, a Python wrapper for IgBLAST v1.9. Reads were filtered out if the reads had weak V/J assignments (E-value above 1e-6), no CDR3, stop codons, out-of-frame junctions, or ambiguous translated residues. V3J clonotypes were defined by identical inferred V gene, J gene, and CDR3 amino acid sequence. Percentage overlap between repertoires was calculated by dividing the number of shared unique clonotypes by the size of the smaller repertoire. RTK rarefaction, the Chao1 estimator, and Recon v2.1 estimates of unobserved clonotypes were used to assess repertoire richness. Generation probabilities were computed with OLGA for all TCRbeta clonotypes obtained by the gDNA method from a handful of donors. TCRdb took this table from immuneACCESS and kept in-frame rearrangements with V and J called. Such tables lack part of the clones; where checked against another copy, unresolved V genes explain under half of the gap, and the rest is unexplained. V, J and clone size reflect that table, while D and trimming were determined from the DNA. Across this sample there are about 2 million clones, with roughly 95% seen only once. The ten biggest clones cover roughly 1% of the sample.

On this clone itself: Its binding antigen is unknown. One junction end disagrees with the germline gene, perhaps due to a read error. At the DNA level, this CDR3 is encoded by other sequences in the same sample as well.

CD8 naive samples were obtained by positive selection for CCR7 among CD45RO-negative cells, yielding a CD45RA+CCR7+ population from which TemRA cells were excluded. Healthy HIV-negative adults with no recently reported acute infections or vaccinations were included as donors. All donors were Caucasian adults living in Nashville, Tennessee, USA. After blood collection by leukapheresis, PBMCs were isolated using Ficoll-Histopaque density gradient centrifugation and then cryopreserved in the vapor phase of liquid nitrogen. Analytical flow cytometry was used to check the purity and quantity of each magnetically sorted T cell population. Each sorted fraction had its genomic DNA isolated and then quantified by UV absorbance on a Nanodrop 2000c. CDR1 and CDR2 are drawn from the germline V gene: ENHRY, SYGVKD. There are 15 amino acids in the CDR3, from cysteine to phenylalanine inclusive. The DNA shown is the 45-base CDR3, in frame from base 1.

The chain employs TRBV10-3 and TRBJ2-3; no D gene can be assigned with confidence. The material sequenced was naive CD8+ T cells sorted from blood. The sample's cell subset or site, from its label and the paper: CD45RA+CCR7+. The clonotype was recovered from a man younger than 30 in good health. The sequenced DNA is TGCGCCATCAGTGATTACGGACCGAGCACAGATACGCAGTATTTT. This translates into CAISDYGPSTDTQYF.